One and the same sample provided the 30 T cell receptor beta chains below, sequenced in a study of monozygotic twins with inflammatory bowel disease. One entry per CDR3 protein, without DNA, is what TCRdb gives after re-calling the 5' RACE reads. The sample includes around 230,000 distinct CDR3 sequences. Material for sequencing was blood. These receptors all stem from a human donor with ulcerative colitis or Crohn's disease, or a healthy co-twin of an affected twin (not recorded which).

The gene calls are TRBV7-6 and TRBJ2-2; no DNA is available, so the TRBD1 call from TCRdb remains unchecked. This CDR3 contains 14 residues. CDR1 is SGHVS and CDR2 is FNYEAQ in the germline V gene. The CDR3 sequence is CASSPRTGAGELFF.

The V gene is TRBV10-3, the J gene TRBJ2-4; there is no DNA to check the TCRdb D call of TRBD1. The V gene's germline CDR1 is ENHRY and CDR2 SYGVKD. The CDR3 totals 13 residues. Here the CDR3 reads CATLGQGGNIQYF.

The CDR3 is CAISYGQENTEAFF. The V call is TRBV10-3, the J call TRBJ1-1; TCRdb's D call of TRBD1 is untestable without DNA. CDR1 and CDR2 from the germline V gene are ENHRY and SYGVKD. The CDR3 length is 14 residues.

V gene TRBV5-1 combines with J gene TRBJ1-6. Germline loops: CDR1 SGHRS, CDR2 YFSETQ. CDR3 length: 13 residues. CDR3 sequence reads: CASRDGADSPLHF.

CDR3 region: CASSETGQVLDEQFF. The chain links TRBV7-2 to TRBJ2-1; TCRdb calls TRBD1, which cannot be checked without DNA. This CDR3 region has 15 residues. In germline, CDR1 is SGHTA, CDR2 FQGNSA.

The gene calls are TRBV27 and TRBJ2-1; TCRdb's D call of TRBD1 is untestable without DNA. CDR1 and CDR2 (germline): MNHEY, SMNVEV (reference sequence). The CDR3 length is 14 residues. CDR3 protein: CASSLLGGFNEQFF.

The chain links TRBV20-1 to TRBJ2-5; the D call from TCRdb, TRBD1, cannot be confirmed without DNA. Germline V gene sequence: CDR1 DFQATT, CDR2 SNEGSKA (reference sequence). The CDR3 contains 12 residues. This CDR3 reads CSAGSAEETQYF.

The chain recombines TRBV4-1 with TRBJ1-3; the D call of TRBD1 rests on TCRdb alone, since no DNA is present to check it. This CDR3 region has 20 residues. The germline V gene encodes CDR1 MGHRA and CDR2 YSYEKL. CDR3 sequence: CASSQGMRLVGTGHRNTIYF.

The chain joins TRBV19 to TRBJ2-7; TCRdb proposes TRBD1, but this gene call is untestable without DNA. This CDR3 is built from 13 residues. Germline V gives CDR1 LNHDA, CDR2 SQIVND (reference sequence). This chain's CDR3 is CASRKDSAVEQYF.

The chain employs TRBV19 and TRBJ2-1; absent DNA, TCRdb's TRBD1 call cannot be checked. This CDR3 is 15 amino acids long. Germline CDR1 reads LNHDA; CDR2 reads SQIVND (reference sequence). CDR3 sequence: CASSIEPPGAGKQFF. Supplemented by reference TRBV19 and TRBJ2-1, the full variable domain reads DGGITQSPKYLFRKEGQNVTLSCEQNLNHDAMYWYRQDPGQGLRLIYYSQIVNDFQKGDIAEGYSVSREKKESFPLTVTSAQKNPTAFYLCASSIEPPGAGKQFFGPGTRLTVL.

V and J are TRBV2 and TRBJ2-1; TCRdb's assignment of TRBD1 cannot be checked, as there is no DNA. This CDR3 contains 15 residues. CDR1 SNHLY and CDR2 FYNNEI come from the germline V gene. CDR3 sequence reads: CASRGTGGPYNEQFF.

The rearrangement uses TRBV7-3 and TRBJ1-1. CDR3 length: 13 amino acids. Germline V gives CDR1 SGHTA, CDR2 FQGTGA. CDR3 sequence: CASSFAGNTEAFF. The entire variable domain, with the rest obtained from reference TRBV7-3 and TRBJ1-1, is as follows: GAGVSQTPSNKVTEKGKYVELRCDPISGHTALYWYRQSLGQGPEFLIYFQGTGAADDSGLPNDRFFAVRPEGSVSTLKIQRTERGDSAVYLCASSFAGNTEAFFGQGTRLTVV.

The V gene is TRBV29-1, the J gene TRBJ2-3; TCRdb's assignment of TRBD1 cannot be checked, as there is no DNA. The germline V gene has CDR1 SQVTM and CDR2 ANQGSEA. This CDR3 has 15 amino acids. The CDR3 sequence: CSVGVGQTSTDTQYF.

This CDR3 reads CASRSPGHHYGYTF. The chain joins TRBV6-1 to TRBJ1-2; TCRdb returns TRBD1, unconfirmable since there is no DNA. The CDR3 sequence is 14 residues long. Germline CDR1 and CDR2: MNHNS and SASEGT.

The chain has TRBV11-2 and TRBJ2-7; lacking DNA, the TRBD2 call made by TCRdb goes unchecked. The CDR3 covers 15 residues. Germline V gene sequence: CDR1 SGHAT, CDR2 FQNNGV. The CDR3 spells CASSLSPSQAYEQYF.

The CDR3 reads CASSSDRGRGELFF. The rearrangement uses TRBV5-1 and TRBJ2-2; TCRdb picks TRBD1, but there is no DNA to check that call. Germline CDR1 reads SGHRS; CDR2 reads YFSETQ. The CDR3 has 14 residues.

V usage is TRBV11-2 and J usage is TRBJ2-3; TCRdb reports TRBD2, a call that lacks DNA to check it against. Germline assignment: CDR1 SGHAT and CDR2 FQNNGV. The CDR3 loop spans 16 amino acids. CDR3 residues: CASSLGASGGSDTQYF.

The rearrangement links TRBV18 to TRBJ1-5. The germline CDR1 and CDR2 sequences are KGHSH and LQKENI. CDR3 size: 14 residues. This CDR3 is CASSPKHGNQPQHF.

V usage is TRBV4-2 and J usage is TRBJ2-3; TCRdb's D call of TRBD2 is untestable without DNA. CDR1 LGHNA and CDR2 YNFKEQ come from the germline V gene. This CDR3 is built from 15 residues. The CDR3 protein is CASSFSAGSTDTQYF.

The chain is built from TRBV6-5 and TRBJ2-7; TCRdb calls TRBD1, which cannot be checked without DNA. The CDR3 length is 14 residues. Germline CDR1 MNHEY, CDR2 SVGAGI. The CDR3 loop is CASSYSTGGYEQYF.

The CDR3 protein is CASSLAQGGSSNQPQHF. The rearrangement links TRBV5-1 to TRBJ1-5. Germline assignment: CDR1 SGHRS and CDR2 YFSETQ. This CDR3 comprises 17 residues.

CDR3 amino acids: CASSAGVGKNIQYF. The chain employs TRBV7-8 and TRBJ2-4; TCRdb picks TRBD1, but there is no DNA to check that call. There are 14 residues in the CDR3. The germline CDR1 and CDR2 sequences are SGHVS and FQNEAQ.

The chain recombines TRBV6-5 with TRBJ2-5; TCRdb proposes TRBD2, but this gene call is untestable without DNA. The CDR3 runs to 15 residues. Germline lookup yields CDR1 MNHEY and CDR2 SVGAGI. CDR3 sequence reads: CASSLAGGSSKTQYF.

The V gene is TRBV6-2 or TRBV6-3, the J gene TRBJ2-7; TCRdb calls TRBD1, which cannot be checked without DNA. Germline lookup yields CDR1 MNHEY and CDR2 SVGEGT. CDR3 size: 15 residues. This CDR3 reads CASSDRFTGEGEQYF.

The CDR3 region is CATSLNTGELFF. This rearrangement joins TRBV24-1 to TRBJ2-2. Germline CDR1 KGHDR, CDR2 SFDVKD. This CDR3 comprises 12 residues.

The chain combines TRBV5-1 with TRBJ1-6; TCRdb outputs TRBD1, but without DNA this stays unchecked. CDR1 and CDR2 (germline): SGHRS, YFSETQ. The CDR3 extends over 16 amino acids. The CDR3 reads CASSLASGGSNSPLHF.

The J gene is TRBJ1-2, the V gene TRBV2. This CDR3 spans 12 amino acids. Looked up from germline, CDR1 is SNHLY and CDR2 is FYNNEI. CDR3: CASSRTEEVDTF.

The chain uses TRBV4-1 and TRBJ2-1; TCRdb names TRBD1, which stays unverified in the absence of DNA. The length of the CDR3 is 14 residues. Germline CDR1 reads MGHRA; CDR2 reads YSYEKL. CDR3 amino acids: CASSPRTELYEQFF.

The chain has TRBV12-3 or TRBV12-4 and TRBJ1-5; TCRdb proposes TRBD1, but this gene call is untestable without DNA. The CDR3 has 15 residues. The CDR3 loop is CASSLFWGADQPQHF.

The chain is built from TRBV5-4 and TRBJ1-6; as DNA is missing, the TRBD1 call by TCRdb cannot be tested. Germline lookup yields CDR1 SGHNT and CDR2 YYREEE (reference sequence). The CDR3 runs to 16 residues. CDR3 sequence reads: CASSLGGMRPSSPLHF. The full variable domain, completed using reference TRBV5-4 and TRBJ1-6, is ETGVTQSPTHLIKTRGQQVTLRCSSQSGHNTVSWYQQALGQGPQFIFQYYREEENGRGNFPPRFSGLQFPNYSSELNVNALELDDSALYLCASSLGGMRPSSPLHFGNGTRLTVT.